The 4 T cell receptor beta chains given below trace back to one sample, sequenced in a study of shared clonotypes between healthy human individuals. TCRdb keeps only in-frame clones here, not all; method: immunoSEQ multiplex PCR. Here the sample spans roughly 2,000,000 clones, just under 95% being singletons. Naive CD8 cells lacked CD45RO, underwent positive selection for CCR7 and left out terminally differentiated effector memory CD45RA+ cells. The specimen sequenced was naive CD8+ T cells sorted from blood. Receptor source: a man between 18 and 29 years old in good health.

The CDR3 coding sequence is TGTGCCAGCAGTTCATCAGGGGTGGACACTGAAGCTTTCTTT. This translates into CASSSSGVDTEAFF. This chain connects TRBV5-4 to TRBJ1-1; the D gene is possibly TRBD1 (6 bases). The CDR3 has 14 residues. Germline V lookup: CDR1 SGHNT, CDR2 YYREEE (reference sequence). The V gene lost 5 bases and the J gene lost 3 bases, with 14 bases spanning the gap.

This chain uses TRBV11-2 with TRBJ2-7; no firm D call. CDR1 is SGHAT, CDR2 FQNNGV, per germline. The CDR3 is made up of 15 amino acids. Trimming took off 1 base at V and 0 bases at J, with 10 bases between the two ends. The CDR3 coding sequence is TGTGCCAGCAGCTTAGCGTCCGGTCTCTCCTACGAGCAGTACTTC. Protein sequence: CASSLASGLSYEQYF.

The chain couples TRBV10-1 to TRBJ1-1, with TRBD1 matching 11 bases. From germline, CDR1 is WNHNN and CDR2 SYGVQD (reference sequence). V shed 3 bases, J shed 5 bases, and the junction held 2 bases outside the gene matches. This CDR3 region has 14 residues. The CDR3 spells CASSDGDRGTEAFF. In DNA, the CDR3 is TGCGCCAGCAGTGATGGGGACAGGGGGACTGAAGCTTTCTTT.

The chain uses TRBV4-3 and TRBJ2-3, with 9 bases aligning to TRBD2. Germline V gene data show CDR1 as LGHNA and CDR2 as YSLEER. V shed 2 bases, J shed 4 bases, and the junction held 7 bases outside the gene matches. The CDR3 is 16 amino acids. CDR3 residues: CASSQYERGEADTQYF. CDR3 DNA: TGCGCCAGCAGCCAATATGAGCGGGGGGAGGCAGATACGCAGTATTTT.